This T cell receptor (beta chain) was found in a study of cytomegalovirus exposure and HLA in healthy donors. Overall study findings and caveats: The authors listed some 150 TCR beta chains as cytomegalovirus-associated.

CDR1 and CDR2 (germline): KGHSH, LQKENI. This CDR3 is 15 amino acids long. V was trimmed by 5 bases and J by 8 bases, leaving 21 bases between them. For this clone: Its antigen is unknown.

It was with 60 Vbeta and 13 Jbeta primers that the PCR ran. Per the study methods: Unique TCR beta chains numbered approximately 80 million in a later analysis, with around 10 million shared. Some clones are missing from TCRdb's copy, which holds only in-frame ones; the method was immunoSEQ multiplex PCR. That table furnishes V, J and clone size, whereas the DNA furnished D and trimming. Of roughly 140,000 clones listed, around 66% are singletons. Material for sequencing was PBMCs. V usage is TRBV18 and J usage is TRBJ1-2; D might be TRBD1 (6 bases). This TCR was recovered from a woman aged 25-40 years in good health and CMV-seropositive. The CDR3 DNA reads TGTGCCAGCTCAGCCTTTAACGCCCAGGGGAACGGCTACACCTTC. Protein: CASSAFNAQGNGYTF.